This T cell receptor beta chain was captured by sequencing in a study of blood T cell repertoires in COVID-19 (dated by TCRdb to the early 2020s). About the study as a whole: Samples from collaborators originated in the United States, Italy and Spain and spanned both the acute and convalescent phases of COVID-19. A de-identified subject ID, COVID-19 status, age in years and sex were almost always included in the sample metadata. The dataset comprised deeply sampled blood TCRbeta repertoires from subjects exposed to, actively infected with, or recovered from COVID-19. The repertoires were released in a freely available public database intended as a resource for research on the immune response to SARS-CoV-2. Where HLA class I and class II types were available, the types were taken from metadata supplied by the sample provider, not from assay-based typing. The samples were drawn from two sources: the first 160 participants of the ongoing ImmuneRACE study, and over 950 subjects contributed by 6 global collaborators. The prospective study material was composed of cDNA or gDNA derived from T cells, B-cell-depleted T cells, or PBMCs. Findings and caveats that apply to the study as a whole: Clinical and demographic metadata were provided uncurated, with the amount varying by source and participant.

TCRbeta CDR3 regions were amplified from genomic DNA using the immunoSEQ Assay, a bias-controlled multiplex PCR. The study's own analysis went as follows. Within the assay, amplification of reference gene primers was used to estimate how many nucleated cells each sample contained. To quantify the absolute abundance of each unique TCRbeta CDR3 rearrangement, sequence reads were collapsed and filtered. For each sample, productive Simpson clonality was calculated by taking the square root of Simpson's diversity index across productive rearrangements. Held by TCRdb, this immuneACCESS table contains in-frame sequences only and omits some clones. Under half of the omission traces to an unresolved V gene where checked; the cause of the rest is unknown. V and J calls and clone size are given by that table; D and trimming were obtained from the DNA. A total of roughly 15,000 clones appear in this sample, 87% of them only once. The ten most abundant clones make up around a sixth of the sample.

Collaborating institutions collected whole blood in K2EDTA tubes following their own protocols. For TCRbeta analysis, collaborator samples were shipped as frozen whole blood, as isolated PBMCs, or as DNA extracted from either sample type. Note on this clone: Its antigen is still unknown. It has no much larger one-base neighbor in the sample; base qualities were not kept.

Trimming leaves V shorter by 3 bases and J shorter by 6 bases, with the junction holding 3 bases beyond the gene matches. Measured from the cysteine to the phenylalanine, the CDR3 is 15 residues long. The DNA shown is the 45-base CDR3, in frame from base 1. CDR1 and CDR2 are read off the germline V gene as SGHRS and YFSETQ. The source of this sequence is a human donor with active COVID-19. The donor label of this sample is uncertain. The sample taken for sequencing was peripheral blood. Recombination joined TRBV5-1 with TRBJ1-6, with 10 junctional bases fitting TRBD1. The DNA reads as follows: TGCGCCAGCAGCTACAGGGACAGGGGTAATTCACCCCTCCACTTT. Its amino acids are CASSYRDRGNSPLHF.